This TCR beta chain was profiled in a study of T-cell reconstitution after alpha-beta-depleted transplantation in children. The study's findings and limits: A year had passed since transplant, and T-cell counts and diversity by then came mostly from newly produced T cells. In patients about two months after transplant, alpha-beta T cells reportedly arose from several hundred expanded graft clones. In some patients, recipient T cells and intrathymic progenitors surviving conditioning explained high day-60 diversity.

CDR1 and CDR2 (germline): SGHTA, FQGNSA. V lost 6 bases, J lost 7 bases, and 13 bases lay in between. The CDR3 covers 13 residues. This clonotype was recorded a few times. Its antigen is as yet unknown. The TCRbeta library was prepared with unique molecular identifiers. From the PCR reads, TCRdb called clonotypes with MiXCR, one entry per CDR3 protein. The profile shows about 1,000,000 distinct CDR3 sequences, about 29% of them singletons. The receptor was isolated from a boy younger than two who had a stem cell transplant for SCID, so the T cells may come from the graft donor. This material consisted of PBMCs, mostly from graft donor cells, taken 360 days after TCRalphabeta/CD19-depleted stem cell transplant. This chain links TRBV7-2 with TRBJ2-1; D is unresolved. The chain's CDR3 is CASRPKSRNEQFF. As DNA, the CDR3 is TGTGCCAGCAGGCCCAAGTCAAGGAATGAGCAGTTCTTC.